This entry concerns a single T cell receptor beta chain. The sample comes from a study of patients and donors after allogeneic stem cell transplantation. The CDR3 is made up of 14 amino acids. Germline CDR1 reads SEHNR; CDR2 reads FQNEAQ (reference sequence). The germline V and J ends were trimmed by 5 bases and 4 bases, with 15 bases remaining between them. TCRdb independently ran MiXCR on the RT-PCR reads; one entry per CDR3 protein. The table has some 960,000 distinct CDR3 sequences, 18% seen once. V usage is TRBV7-9 and J usage is TRBJ2-7; no clear D gene. The sample taken for sequencing was blood, either unsorted or a sorted T cell fraction (not recorded which). This TCR was sampled from a human donor who was either an allogeneic HSCT recipient or a stem cell or donor lymphocyte infusion donor (not recorded which). It is not recorded whose cells these are; they may come from a transplant donor. DNA of the CDR3: TGTGCCAGCAGCCACCGGCACCAACTGTACGAGCAGTACTTC. Translation: CASSHRHQLYEQYF.